Presented here are 22 T cell receptor beta chains from one specimen sequenced in a study of vaccination effects on CD4 cells after COVID-19. Using viral peptide pools, the ViraFEST assay grew out antigen-specific CD4+ T cells prior to sequencing. Isolating CD4+ T cells followed approximately ten days of culture. In the vaccine recipients, nucleocapsid antibodies were negative and there was no prior SARS-CoV-2 infection. The antigens for these receptors are not known. Sequencing used immunoSEQ multiplex PCR; TCRdb keeps in-frame clones, though not all of them. Found here are around 28,000 clones, about 81% of them singletons; the top ten hold 25% to 30%. The sequenced sample was CD4+ T cells from PBMCs cultured with SARS-CoV-2 spike peptides, obtained before COVID-19 vaccination. These receptors were obtained from a human donor who received a COVID-19 vaccine.

The chain links TRBV4-3 to TRBJ2-7, with unresolved D. Trimming left V 3 bases short and J 5 bases short, with 14 bases between. The germline V gene encodes CDR1 LGHNA and CDR2 YSLEER. The CDR3 has 14 amino acids. Here the CDR3 DNA reads TGCGCCAGCAGCCAGGTTCTTGTGGTTCACGAGCAGTACTTC. This sequence encodes CASSQVLVVHEQYF.

V and J are TRBV5-6 and TRBJ1-1, with D hard to call. The CDR3 covers 12 residues. Deletions cut 0 bases from V and 5 bases from J, with 5 bases between. From germline, CDR1 is SGHDT and CDR2 YYEEEE. The chain's CDR3 is CASSLVSTEAFF. As DNA, the CDR3 is TGTGCCAGCAGCTTGGTCAGTACTGAAGCTTTCTTT.

This clone was observed a single time. This sequence joins TRBV30 and TRBJ1-5; D remains ambiguous. V shed 1 base and J shed 3 bases, with 7 bases lying between them. Germline loops: CDR1 GTSNPN, CDR2 SVGIG (reference sequence). This CDR3 is 13 amino acids long. The CDR3 nucleotides are TGTGCCTGGAGTGGATCGAACAATCAGCCCCAGCATTTT. This sequence encodes CAWSGSNNQPQHF.

This clone was seen only a few times. The chain is built from TRBV19 and TRBJ1-5; TRBD1 agrees at 10 bases. The CDR3 runs to 13 residues. Per germline, CDR1 LNHDA and CDR2 SQIVND (reference sequence). V shed 4 bases, J shed 6 bases, and the junction held 0 bases outside the gene matches. CDR3: CASSRQGAQPQHF. The CDR3 DNA sequence: TGTGCCAGTAGTAGACAGGGGGCTCAGCCCCAGCATTTT.

This rearrangement joins TRBV7-2 to TRBJ2-3; tentative D call: TRBD1 (6 bases). Looked up from germline, CDR1 is SGHTA and CDR2 is FQGNSA. The CDR3 consists of 14 residues. Trimming stripped 5 bases from V and 2 bases from J, with 11 bases between. The CDR3 spells CASSIDRITDTQYF. The DNA for the CDR3 is TGTGCCAGCAGCATCGACAGGATCACAGATACGCAGTATTTT.

The CDR3 protein is CASSLVGAEAFF. CDR3 nucleotides: TGTGCCAGCAGCTTAGTCGGCGCTGAAGCTTTCTTT. The chain links TRBV7-9 to TRBJ1-1, with D unclear. CDR1 SEHNR and CDR2 FQNEAQ come from the germline V gene (reference sequence). This CDR3 has 12 residues. V was clipped by 1 base and J by 6 bases, with 6 bases between them.

V is TRBV19 and J is TRBJ2-2, with a possible D match to TRBD1 (6 bases). The CDR3 runs 15 residues. Trimming took off 9 bases at V and 5 bases at J, with 19 bases between the two ends. Germline values: CDR1 LNHDA, CDR2 SQIVND (reference sequence). The CDR3 here is CASRQGAGATGELFF. The CDR3 region has the DNA TGTGCCAGCCGCCAAGGGGCAGGGGCAACCGGGGAGCTGTTTTTT.

V usage is TRBV3-1 (or the pseudogene TRBV3-2) and J usage is TRBJ2-5; D is possibly TRBD2 (6 bases). This CDR3 region has 15 residues. V dropped 0 bases and J dropped 5 bases, with 13 bases sitting between them. CDR1 is LGHDT and CDR2 is YNNKEL in the germline V gene (reference sequence). The CDR3 here is CASSQDGTPSETQYF. The CDR3 DNA reads as TGTGCCAGCAGCCAAGATGGGACTCCTTCCGAGACCCAGTACTTC.

This clone has only a few counts. The chain has TRBV5-1 and TRBJ2-7, with 14 bases lining up with TRBD2. Germline loops: CDR1 SGHRS, CDR2 YFSETQ. The J segment lost 5 bases and the V segment lost 4 bases, leaving 14 bases of the junction unmatched. CDR3 length: 18 amino acids. In nucleotides, the CDR3 is TGCGCCAGCAGCCCGGGACTAGCGGGAGCGGCCCTGGGGGACGAGCAGTACTTC. This codes for CASSPGLAGAALGDEQYF.

The genes are TRBV14 and TRBJ2-1; D is tentatively TRBD1 or TRBD2 (5 bases each). Germline values: CDR1 SGHDN, CDR2 FVKESK. The V end lost 4 bases, the J end lost 5 bases, and 12 bases lay between the germline ends. The CDR3 is made up of 14 amino acids. CDR3 DNA: TGTGCCAGCAGCCTTACGAGGGACCACAATGAGCAGTTCTTC. Residues: CASSLTRDHNEQFF.

A few counts support this clone. The chain links TRBV4-2 to TRBJ2-7; 7 bases match TRBD2. Looked up from germline, CDR1 is LGHNA and CDR2 is YNFKEQ. V shed 0 bases and J 2 bases; nucleotides not matched to a gene: 1. The length of the CDR3 is 14 residues. The CDR3 sequence is CASSQDLAAYEQYF. The CDR3 region has the DNA TGTGCCAGCAGCCAAGATCTAGCGGCCTACGAGCAGTACTTC.

The chain combines TRBV7-2 with TRBJ2-7, with TRBD1 matching 9 bases. The CDR3 totals 16 residues. V was clipped by 3 bases and J by 4 bases; unmatched bases: 10. CDR1 and CDR2 from the germline V gene are SGHTA and FQGNSA. This CDR3 reads CASSLITGTGQYEQYF. In DNA, the CDR3 is TGTGCCAGCAGCTTGATAACCGGGACAGGGCAGTACGAGCAGTACTTC.

The genes are TRBV7-9 and TRBJ2-1, with TRBD1 matching over 8 bases. The germline CDR1 and CDR2 sequences are SEHNR and FQNEAQ (reference sequence). The CDR3 spans 16 residues. The trim removed 2 bases at V and 4 bases at J, leaving 7 bases unmatched. This CDR3 reads CASSLTRTGLYNEQFF. In DNA form, the CDR3 reads TGTGCCAGCAGCTTAACCCGGACAGGGCTGTACAATGAGCAGTTCTTC.

This clone turned up a few times. The CDR3 region has the DNA TGTGCCAGCAGCTTTTACCGACTGGCCCCCGGGGAGCTGTTTTTT. Its translation is CASSFYRLAPGELFF. The V and J genes are TRBV7-9 and TRBJ2-2; D gene unclear. The length of the CDR3 is 15 residues. The germline V and J ends were trimmed by 3 bases and 6 bases, with 14 bases remaining between them. Germline assignment: CDR1 SEHNR and CDR2 FQNEAQ (reference sequence).

V and J are TRBV5-1 and TRBJ2-6, with D possibly called TRBD1 or TRBD2 (5 bases each). The CDR3 spans 16 residues. V lost 3 bases to trimming and J lost 3 bases, with 13 bases between them. Germline loops: CDR1 SGHRS, CDR2 YFSETQ. The CDR3 region is CASSSSGAFGANVLTF. For the CDR3, the DNA is TGCGCCAGCAGCTCCTCCGGGGCGTTTGGGGCCAACGTCCTGACTTTC. Full variable domain (outside the CDR3, taken from reference TRBV5-1 and TRBJ2-6): KAGVTQTPRYLIKTRGQQVTLSCSPISGHRSVSWYQQTPGQGLQFLFEYFSETQRNKGNFPGRFSGRQFSNSRSEMNVSTLELGDSALYLCASSSSGAFGANVLTFGAGSRLTVL.

The J gene is TRBJ1-2, the V gene TRBV3-1 (or the pseudogene TRBV3-2); D call uncertain. Germline assignment: CDR1 LGHDT and CDR2 YNNKEL (reference sequence). This CDR3 contains 13 residues. Trimming shortened V by 3 bases and J by 2 bases, and 7 bases separated the two germline ends. The CDR3: CASSQNPNYGYTF. CDR3 DNA sequence: TGTGCCAGCAGCCAGAACCCGAACTATGGCTACACCTTC.

This chain connects TRBV10-3 to TRBJ1-6; D ambiguous. CDR3 length: 14 amino acids. V was trimmed by 10 bases and J by 8 bases, leaving 18 bases between them. The germline CDR1 and CDR2 sequences are ENHRY and SYGVKD. CDR3 sequence: CATGGVPADSPLHF. CDR3 nucleotides: TGTGCCACGGGAGGTGTCCCCGCAGATTCACCCCTCCACTTT.

The chain uses TRBV3-1 (or the pseudogene TRBV3-2) and TRBJ2-1, with 10 bases lining up with TRBD2. After removal of 2 bases from V and 4 bases from J, the junction contained 8 bases not matched to a gene. The germline V gene encodes CDR1 LGHDT and CDR2 YNNKEL (reference sequence). The CDR3 totals 17 residues. CDR3 bases: TGTGCCAGCAGCCAAATTCGCGGACTAGCGGATTACAATGAGCAGTTCTTC. Residues: CASSQIRGLADYNEQFF.

This sequence joins TRBV7-2 and TRBJ1-6, with unresolved D. Trimming took 2 bases from V and 4 from J, leaving 6 bases between them. This CDR3 spans 14 amino acids. The germline gives CDR1 SGHTA, CDR2 FQGNSA. DNA of the CDR3: TGTGCCAGCAGCTTAAAGCGGTATAATTCACCCCTCCACTTT. This gives the protein CASSLKRYNSPLHF. Supplemented by reference TRBV7-2 and TRBJ1-6, the full variable domain reads GAGVSQSPSNKVTEKGKDVELRCDPISGHTALYWYRQSLGQGLEFLIYFQGNSAPDKSGLPSDRFSAERTGGSVSTLTIQRTQQEDSAVYLCASSLKRYNSPLHFGNGTRLTVT.

The chain carries TRBV7-2 and TRBJ1-2; no firm D call. Germline values: CDR1 SGHTA, CDR2 FQGNSA. Trimming shortened V by 5 bases and J by 11 bases, and 21 bases separated the two germline ends. This CDR3 has 14 amino acids. This CDR3 reads CASSPSAGTSGYTF. CDR3 nucleotide sequence: TGTGCCAGCAGCCCATCCGCGGGAACGAGTGGTTACACCTTC.

The rearrangement links TRBV28 to TRBJ1-5; maybe TRBD1 (6 bases). The length of the CDR3 is 13 residues. V gave up 6 bases and J gave up 1 base, with 7 bases separating them. The germline CDR1 and CDR2 sequences are MDHEN and SYDVKM. CDR3: CASRQGSNQPQHF. CDR3 nucleotides: TGTGCCAGCAGGCAGGGGAGCAATCAGCCCCAGCATTTT.

V and J are TRBV20-1 and TRBJ2-7; no firm D call. Germline lookup yields CDR1 DFQATT and CDR2 SNEGSKA (reference sequence). V dropped 3 bases and J dropped 5 bases, with 8 bases sitting between them. The CDR3 covers 11 residues. The CDR3 region has the DNA TGCAGTGCTAGCGGGCATAACGAGCAGTACTTC. Its translation is CSASGHNEQYF.